This TCR beta chain is drawn from a study of T cell responses to AZD1222 COVID-19 vaccine. The study's findings and limits: Females outnumbered males among donors, who were mostly white British; clonal diversity was possibly underestimated.

The germline gives CDR1 SGHTA, CDR2 FQGNSA. Trimming took off 3 bases at V and 1 base at J, with 8 bases between the two ends. This CDR3 comprises 14 residues. Sequencing used immunoSEQ multiplex PCR; TCRdb keeps in-frame clones, though not all of them. The data contain 120,000 to 150,000 clones, 70% to 90% of them singletons. Concerning this clone itself: Its target is unknown.

The source material was peripheral blood, sampled 28 days after the second AZD1222 dose. This clonotype was obtained from an adult who received the AZD1222 COVID-19 vaccine. The rearrangement joins TRBV7-2 to TRBJ2-3; D unclear. CDR3 bases: TGTGCCAGCAGCTTGAGGCACCGCACAGATACGCAGTATTTT. As protein: CASSLRHRTDTQYF. The entire variable domain, with the rest obtained from reference TRBV7-2 and TRBJ2-3, is as follows: GAGVSQSPSNKVTEKGKDVELRCDPISGHTALYWYRQSLGQGLEFLIYFQGNSAPDKSGLPSDRFSAERTGGSVSTLTIQRTQQEDSAVYLCASSLRHRTDTQYFGPGTRLTVL.